The entry that follows covers one T cell receptor beta chain sequence. Its antigen is not known. The data originate from a study of OX40 agonist ivuxolimab in advanced cancers. Turning to the study itself: The dose-escalation cohort was approximately 85% male, with a mean age of around 54 years, ranging about 23 to 90.

Clones were read by immunoSEQ multiplex PCR, and TCRdb kept only the in-frame ones, dropping some. The table has 60,000 to 85,000 clones, approximately 87% seen once. Study-level results: In general, CD8+ T cells held more expanded clones than CD4+ did, on average. Among the lowest peripheral clonal expansion occurred in 0.1-3.0 mg/kg partial responders.

The specimen comprised CD4+ or CD8+ T cells sorted from blood, sampled in a trial of the OX40 agonist ivuxolimab. This receptor was taken from an adult with an advanced solid tumor such as melanoma, head and neck, liver or kidney cancer.

The CDR3 DNA is TGTGCCAGCAGCTTGATCACAGGCATTGCGAACACTGAAGCTTTCTTT. Translation gives CASSLITGIANTEAFF. The chain uses TRBV5-5 and TRBJ1-1, with D maybe TRBD1 (5 bases). The germline V gene has CDR1 SGHKS and CDR2 YYEKEE (reference sequence). The CDR3 contains 16 residues. The V gene lost 1 base and the J gene lost 1 base, with 14 bases spanning the gap.